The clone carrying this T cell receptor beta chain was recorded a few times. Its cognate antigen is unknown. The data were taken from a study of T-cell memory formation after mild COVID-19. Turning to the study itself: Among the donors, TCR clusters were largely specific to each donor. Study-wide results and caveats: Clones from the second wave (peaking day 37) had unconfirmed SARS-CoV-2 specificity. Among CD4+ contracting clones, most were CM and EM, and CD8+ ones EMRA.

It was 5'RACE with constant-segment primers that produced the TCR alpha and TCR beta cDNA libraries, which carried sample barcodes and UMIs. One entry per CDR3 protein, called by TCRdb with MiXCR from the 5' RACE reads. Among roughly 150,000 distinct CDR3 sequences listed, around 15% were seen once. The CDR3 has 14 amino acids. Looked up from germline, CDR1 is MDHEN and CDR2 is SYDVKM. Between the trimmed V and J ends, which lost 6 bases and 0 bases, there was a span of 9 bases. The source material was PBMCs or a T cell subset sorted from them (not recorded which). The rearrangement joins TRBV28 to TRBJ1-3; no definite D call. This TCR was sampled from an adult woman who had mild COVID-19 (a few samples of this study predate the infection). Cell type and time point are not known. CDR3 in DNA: TGTGCCAGCAGGGCAGACCTCTCTGGAAACACCATATATTTT. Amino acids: CASRADLSGNTIYF.